This TCR beta chain emerged from a study of T cells in narcolepsy. Study in general: Donors had narcolepsy type 1 or type 2, or were healthy controls.

Libraries were prepared by immunoSEQ multiplex PCR; TCRdb keeps only in-frame clonotypes and omits some of them. The sample includes tens of thousands of clones, approximately 80% of them seen just once. Concerning this clone: The antigen is unknown.

V lost 2 bases, J lost 0 bases, and 14 bases lay in between. The CDR3 runs 16 residues. The V gene's germline CDR1 is SGDLS and CDR2 YYNGEE. Findings and limits, study-wide: Autoreactive clone sequences were missing from some blood memory CD4+ repertoires. HCRT-specific and TRIB2-specific autoreactive clonotypes appeared among same-patient CSF and blood CD4+ clonotypes.

Sample: CD45RA- memory CD4+ T cells from PBMCs. This sequence was found in a human donor with narcolepsy. This chain uses TRBV9 with TRBJ1-2, with unresolved D. CDR3 residues: CASSVRDRDPNYGYTF. The CDR3 DNA follows: TGTGCCAGCAGCGTGAGGGATAGAGACCCTAACTATGGCTACACCTTC.